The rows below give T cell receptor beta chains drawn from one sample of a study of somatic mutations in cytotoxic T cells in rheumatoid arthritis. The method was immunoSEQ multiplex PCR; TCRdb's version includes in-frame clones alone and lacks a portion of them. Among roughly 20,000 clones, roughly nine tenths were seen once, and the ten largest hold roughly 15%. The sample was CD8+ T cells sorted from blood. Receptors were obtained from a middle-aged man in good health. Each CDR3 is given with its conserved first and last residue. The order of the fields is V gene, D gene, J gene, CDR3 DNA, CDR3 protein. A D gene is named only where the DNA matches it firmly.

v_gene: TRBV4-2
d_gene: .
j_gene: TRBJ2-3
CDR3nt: TGTGCCAGCAGCCGTTTAGAAACGGGATTGGCGGATACGCAGTATTTT
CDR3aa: CASSRLETGLADTQYF

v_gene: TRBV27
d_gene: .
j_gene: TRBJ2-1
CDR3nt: TGTGCCAGCAGCAGAACCTCCGGGACATCAATGAGCTCCTACAATGAGCAGTTCTTC
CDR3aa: CASSRTSGTSMSSYNEQFF

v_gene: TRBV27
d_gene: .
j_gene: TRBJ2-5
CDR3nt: TGTGCCAGCAGTCACCGGGCCCTGAGGGAGACCCAGTACTTC
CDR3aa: CASSHRALRETQYF

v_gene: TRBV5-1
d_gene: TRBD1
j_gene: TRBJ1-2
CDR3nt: TGCGCCAGCAGCCTGACCGGACAGGGCAACTATGGCTACACCTTC
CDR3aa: CASSLTGQGNYGYTF

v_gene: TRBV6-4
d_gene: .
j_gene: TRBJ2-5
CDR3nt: TGTGCCAGCAATCAAGGGGAGACCCAGTACTTC
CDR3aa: CASNQGETQYF

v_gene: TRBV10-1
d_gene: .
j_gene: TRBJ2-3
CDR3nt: TGCGCCAGCAGTGAGCAGGGGTGGGCAGATACGCAGTATTTT
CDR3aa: CASSEQGWADTQYF

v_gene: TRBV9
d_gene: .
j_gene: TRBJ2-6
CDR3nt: TGTGCCAGCAGCGTAGGTGGCAACGTCCTGACTTTC
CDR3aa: CASSVGGNVLTF

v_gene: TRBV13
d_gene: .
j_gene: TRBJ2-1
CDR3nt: TGTGCCAGCAGCTTAGGGGTAAACAATGAGCAGTTCTTC
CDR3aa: CASSLGVNNEQFF

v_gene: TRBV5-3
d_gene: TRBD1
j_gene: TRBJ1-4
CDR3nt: TGTGCCAGAAGCTCTGAACCGGGACAGGGGACAGATAATGAAAAACTGTTTTTT
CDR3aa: CARSSEPGQGTDNEKLFF

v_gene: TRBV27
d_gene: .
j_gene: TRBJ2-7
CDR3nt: TGTGCCAGCAGTCCTGACACCTACGAGCAGTACTTC
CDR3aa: CASSPDTYEQYF

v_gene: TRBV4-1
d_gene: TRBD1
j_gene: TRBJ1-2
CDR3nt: TGCGCCAGCAGAGTACGACAGGGAGAAGGGTATGGCTACACCTTC
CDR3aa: CASRVRQGEGYGYTF

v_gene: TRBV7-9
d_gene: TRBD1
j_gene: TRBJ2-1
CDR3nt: TGTGCCAGCAGCCTCGACAGGGCGGCTGAGCAGTTCTTC
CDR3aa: CASSLDRAAEQFF

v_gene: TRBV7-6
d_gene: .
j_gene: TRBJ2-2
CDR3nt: TGTGCCAGCAGCGCCACCGGGGAGCTGTTTTTT
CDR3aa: CASSATGELFF

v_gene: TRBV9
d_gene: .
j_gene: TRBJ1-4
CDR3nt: TGTGCCAGCAGCGTAGGAGGCCGAGAAGAAAAACTGTTTTTT
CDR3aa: CASSVGGREEKLFF

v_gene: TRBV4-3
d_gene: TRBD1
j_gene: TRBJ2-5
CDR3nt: TGCGCCAGCAGCCCGGGACAGGGTGAAGAGACCCAGTACTTC
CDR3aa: CASSPGQGEETQYF

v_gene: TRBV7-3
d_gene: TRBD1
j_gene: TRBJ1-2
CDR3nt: TGTGCCAGCAGCTCGACAGGGAAGGGCGACTATGGCTACACCTTC
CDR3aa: CASSSTGKGDYGYTF

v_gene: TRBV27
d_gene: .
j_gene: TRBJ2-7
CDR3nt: TGTGCCAGCAGTTTCCGTCGGTCCTATGGGGAGCAGTACTTC
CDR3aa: CASSFRRSYGEQYF

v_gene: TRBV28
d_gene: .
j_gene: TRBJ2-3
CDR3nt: TGTGCCAGCAGTTTATACAGGGGGGGCGCAGATACGCAGTATTTT
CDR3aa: CASSLYRGGADTQYF

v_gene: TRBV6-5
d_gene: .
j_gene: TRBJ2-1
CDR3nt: TGTGCCAGCAGTTACGAGGGAGAGCTTGAGCAGTTCTTC
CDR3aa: CASSYEGELEQFF

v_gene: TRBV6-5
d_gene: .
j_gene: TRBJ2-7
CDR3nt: TGTGCCAGCAGTTACTCGAGTTCGGGCTCCTACGAGCAGTACTTC
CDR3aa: CASSYSSSGSYEQYF

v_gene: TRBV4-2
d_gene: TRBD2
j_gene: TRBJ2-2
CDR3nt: TGTGCCAGCAGCCAGGCCGGGACTACGAACACCGGGGAGCTGTTTTTT
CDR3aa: CASSQAGTTNTGELFF

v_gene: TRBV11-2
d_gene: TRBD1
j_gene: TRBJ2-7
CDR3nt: TGTGCCAGCAGCTTAGTGGGGACAGGGCTGGAGCAGTACTTC
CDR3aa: CASSLVGTGLEQYF

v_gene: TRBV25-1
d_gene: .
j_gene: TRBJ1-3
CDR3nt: TGTGCCAGCAGGAAAGAGGGGCTGGTTGGAAACACCATATATTTT
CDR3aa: CASRKEGLVGNTIYF

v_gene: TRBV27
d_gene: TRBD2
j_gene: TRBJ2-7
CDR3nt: TGTGCCAGCAGTTTATCAGGTTCGGCTAGCGGGAGCTACGAGCAGTACTTC
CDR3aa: CASSLSGSASGSYEQYF

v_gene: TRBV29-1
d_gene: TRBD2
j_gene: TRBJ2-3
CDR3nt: TGCAGCGTTGAAGGGTTCCGGGAGGGCGGGTATTTT
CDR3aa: CSVEGFREGGYF

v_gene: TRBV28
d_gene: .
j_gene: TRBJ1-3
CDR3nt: TGTGCCAGCAGTTCGAGGGCAGTCCCCGGAAACACCATATATTTT
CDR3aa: CASSSRAVPGNTIYF

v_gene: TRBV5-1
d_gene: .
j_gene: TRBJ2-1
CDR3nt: TGCGCCAGCAGCTTGGAGGGGCTTAGCTCCTACAATGAGCAGTTCTTC
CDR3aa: CASSLEGLSSYNEQFF